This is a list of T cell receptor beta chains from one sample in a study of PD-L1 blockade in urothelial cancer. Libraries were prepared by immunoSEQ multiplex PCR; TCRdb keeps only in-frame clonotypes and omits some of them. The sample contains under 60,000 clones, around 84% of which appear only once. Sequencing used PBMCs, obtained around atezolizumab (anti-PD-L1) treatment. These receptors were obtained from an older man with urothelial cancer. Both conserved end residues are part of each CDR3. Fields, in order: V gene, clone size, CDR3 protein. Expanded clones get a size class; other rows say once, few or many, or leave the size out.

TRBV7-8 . CASSESGTRISEEQFF
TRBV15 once CATSREQGGNTIYF
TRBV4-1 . CASSPRDNSPLHF
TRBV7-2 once CASSLETVGYTF
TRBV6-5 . CASTGNNYGYTF
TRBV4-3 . CASSQVSQGKADTQYF
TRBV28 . CVVSQGGARTEAFF
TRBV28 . CASSLEETQYF
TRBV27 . CASSLMTPLNTEAFF
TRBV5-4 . CASSFQNGYTF
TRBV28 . CASHRSSGSSVGEQFF
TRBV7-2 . CASSSDRGSYNEQFF
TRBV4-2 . CASSSLAGEQTQYF
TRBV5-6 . CASSWTLAGGMGETQYF
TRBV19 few CATRPRGGNYGYTF
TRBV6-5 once CASSQGQTYEQYF
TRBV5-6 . CASSLGVETQYF
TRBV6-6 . CASTEGGGSFEQFF
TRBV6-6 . CASRSGTVTGELFF
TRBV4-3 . CASSRLTGGENTIYF
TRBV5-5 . CASSLTPGAGYTF
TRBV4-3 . CASSQDRGRGDLQETQYF
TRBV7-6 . CASSLAVEAGELFF
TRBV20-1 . CSAGGEDTQYF
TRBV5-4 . CASSTTGGGSYEQYF
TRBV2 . CASSVSGGRNTGELFF
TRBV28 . CASSSLDRVGPLANVLTF
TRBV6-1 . CASTHLYGYTF
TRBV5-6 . CASSPGGARGRGTQYF
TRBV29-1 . CSVEFARGFEQFF
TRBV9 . CASSPARSRGVETQYF
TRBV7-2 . CASSFMDNKNIQYF
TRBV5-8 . CASSPTGSSGYSNQPQHF
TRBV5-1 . CASSLGSGGTDTQYF
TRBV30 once CAWSHTVNTEAFF